These T cell receptor beta chains were read from a single sample in a study of blood T cell repertoires in COVID-19. Profiled with immunoSEQ multiplex PCR; TCRdb holds only in-frame clones, not every one. The table lists 130,000 or so clones, roughly four fifths of them singletons. The sequenced sample consisted of PBMCs or T cells enriched from blood (not recorded which). These receptors were obtained from a man aged 25 to 45 who had recovered from COVID-19. Each CDR3 is given with its conserved first and last residue. Each record gives: D gene, V gene, clone size, J gene, CDR3 DNA, CDR3 protein. A D gene is named only where the DNA matches it firmly. A clone size is listed for some rows: how often the clone was seen (once, few, many), or a class if it is expanded.

NA,TRBV12-5,NA,TRBJ2-2,TGTGCTAGTGGAACAGGGAACGCAGGGACCGGGGAGCTGTTTTTT,CASGTGNAGTGELFF
NA,TRBV6-5,NA,TRBJ1-1,TGTGCCAGCAGTTACGGAGGTCTCTTGGGTTCCGAAGCTTTCTTT,CASSYGGLLGSEAFF
NA,TRBV7-6,NA,TRBJ2-5,TGTGCCAGCAGCTTAAACCTGGACTACACACAAGAGACCCAGTACTTC,CASSLNLDYTQETQYF
TRBD1,TRBV9,NA,TRBJ1-1,TGTGCCAGCAGCGGAGCCGAGGGGACAGGGAACACTGAAGCTTTCTTT,CASSGAEGTGNTEAFF
NA,TRBV5-5,NA,TRBJ1-1,TGTGCCAGCAGCATATTAGACAGGACGAACACTGAAGCTTTCTTT,CASSILDRTNTEAFF
NA,TRBV29-1,NA,TRBJ2-2,TGCAGCGTTGGTAACGGGGAGCTGTTTTTT,CSVGNGELFF
TRBD1,TRBV10-2,NA,TRBJ1-2,TGCGCCTGCTACCAGGGGGTTAACTATGGCTACACCTTC,CACYQGVNYGYTF
NA,TRBV3-1/TRBV3-2,NA,TRBJ1-1,TGTGCCAGCAGCCAAGGACAGATCATGAACACTGAAGCTTTCTTT,CASSQGQIMNTEAFF
TRBD1,TRBV19,NA,TRBJ1-4,TGTGCCAGTAGTCAACACAGGGGAATTGGTGAAAAACTGTTTTTT,CASSQHRGIGEKLFF
TRBD1,TRBV4-1,NA,TRBJ2-2,TGCGCCAGCAGCCAAGAGGCAGGGGGCGCCTCCGGGGAGCTGTTTTTT,CASSQEAGGASGELFF
TRBD1,TRBV6-5,NA,TRBJ1-6,TGTGCCAGCAGTTACGACAGGGACTATAATTCACCCCTCCACTTT,CASSYDRDYNSPLHF
TRBD1,TRBV5-6,once,TRBJ2-1,TGTGCCAGCAGCTGGACAGGGAATGAGCAGTTCTTC,CASSWTGNEQFF
TRBD2,TRBV24-1,NA,TRBJ2-3,TGTGCCACCAGCCTGACTAGCGGGGAGGCGCAAGATACGCAGTATTTT,CATSLTSGEAQDTQYF
TRBD2,TRBV5-1,NA,TRBJ2-2,TGCGCCAGCAGCTTGGCGGCTAGCGGGTCGGCGAACACCGGGGAGCTGTTTTTT,CASSLAASGSANTGELFF
NA,TRBV6-5,once,TRBJ1-2,TGTGCCAGCAGTTATGGAGGGGCGGTGGATGGCTACACCTTC,CASSYGGAVDGYTF
TRBD2,TRBV18,NA,TRBJ2-7,TGTGCCAGCTCACCACAGGCGGGAGAATACTACGAGCAGTACTTC,CASSPQAGEYYEQYF
NA,TRBV5-1,few,TRBJ2-5,TGCGCCAGCAGCCGGGACACTCCTGAGGGAGAGACCCAGTACTTC,CASSRDTPEGETQYF
TRBD1,TRBV6-6,NA,TRBJ2-1,TGTGCCAGCAGTCGGACAGGGACTTACAATGAGCAGTTCTTC,CASSRTGTYNEQFF
TRBD2,TRBV5-1,NA,TRBJ2-2,TGCGCCAGCAGCTTGGGGGCTAGCGGCAACACCGGGGAGCTGTTTTTT,CASSLGASGNTGELFF
NA,TRBV19,NA,TRBJ1-4,TGTGCCAGTAGTATAGGGACACCTAAAGGAGAAAAACTGTTTTTT,CASSIGTPKGEKLFF
TRBD1,TRBV6-5,NA,TRBJ1-2,TGTGCCAGCAGGCCCGCCAGGGGGCGCGTCTATGGCTACACCTTC,CASRPARGRVYGYTF
NA,TRBV4-1,NA,TRBJ1-3,TGCGCCAGCAGCCAAGTGTCCAGGGGTCGCGACTCTGGAAACACCATATATTTT,CASSQVSRGRDSGNTIYF
NA,TRBV30,NA,TRBJ2-6,TGTGCCTGGAGGAGAGGTAGATCTGGGGCCAACGTCCTGACTTTC,CAWRRGRSGANVLTF
TRBD2,TRBV29-1,NA,TRBJ2-1,TGCAGCGCTAGCGGCAACTCCTACAATGAGCAGTTCTTC,CSASGNSYNEQFF
NA,TRBV9,NA,TRBJ2-1,TGTGCCAGCAGCACCCCTTACAGGGCTAATGAGCAGTTCTTC,CASSTPYRANEQFF
NA,TRBV6-1,few,TRBJ1-1,TGTGCCAGCAGTGAATGGGCAGAACTGAACACTGAAGCTTTCTTT,CASSEWAELNTEAFF
TRBD2,TRBV5-1,NA,TRBJ2-2,TGCGCCAGCAGCTCCACTAGCGCCACCGGGGAGCTGTTTTTT,CASSSTSATGELFF
TRBD1,TRBV10-2,NA,TRBJ2-5,TGCGCCAGCAGTGAGTCCGGGACAGGGGTTGAGACCCAGTACTTC,CASSESGTGVETQYF
NA,TRBV9,once,TRBJ2-2,TGTGCCAGCACTCCAGACCCCAGGGGATCCACCGGGGAGCTGTTTTTT,CASTPDPRGSTGELFF
NA,TRBV19,NA,TRBJ2-3,TGTGCCAGTAGTAGCAGGGGAGGGACTAGCACAGATACGCAGTATTTT,CASSSRGGTSTDTQYF
NA,TRBV19,NA,TRBJ1-5,TGTGCCAGTAGTATTTGGGGGGATAATCAGCCCCAGCATTTT,CASSIWGDNQPQHF
TRBD2,TRBV5-1,NA,TRBJ2-1,TGCGCCAGCAGCTTGGTTGCTAGCGGCTACAATGAGCAGTTCTTC,CASSLVASGYNEQFF
NA,TRBV5-4,once,TRBJ2-2,TGTGCCAGCAGCTTGGCGGCGAACACCGGGGAGCTGTTTTTT,CASSLAANTGELFF
TRBD2,TRBV15,NA,TRBJ2-6,TGTGCCACCAGCAGAGATGCGGGGGCTGGGGCCAACGTCCTGACTTTC,CATSRDAGAGANVLTF
NA,TRBV5-5,NA,TRBJ1-5,TGTGCCAGCAGCTTCGGGACACCGATGGGCAATCAGCCCCAGCATTTT,CASSFGTPMGNQPQHF
NA,TRBV5-6,NA,TRBJ1-2,TGTGCCAGCAGCGCCCAGACAGGTTGGGACTATGGCTACACCTTC,CASSAQTGWDYGYTF
NA,TRBV30,NA,TRBJ1-1,TGTGCCTGGAGCGACAACTGGACTGAAGCTTTCTTT,CAWSDNWTEAFF
NA,TRBV3-1/TRBV3-2,NA,TRBJ1-6,TGTGCCAGCAGCCCCGGGAAGAATTCACCCCTCCACTTT,CASSPGKNSPLHF
NA,TRBV6-5,NA,TRBJ1-1,TGTGCCAGCAGTTACTCGATCCGGGAAACTGAAGCTTTCTTT,CASSYSIRETEAFF
TRBD1,TRBV27,NA,TRBJ1-1,TGTGCCAGCAGTTTATCCCAGGGGGGATGGACTGAAGCTTTCTTT,CASSLSQGGWTEAFF
TRBD2,TRBV5-4,NA,TRBJ2-5,TGTGCCAGCAGCTTTCAACCGGGACTAGAAGAGGAGACCCAGTACTTC,CASSFQPGLEEETQYF
NA,TRBV19,few,TRBJ2-2,TGTGCCAGTAGGTACAGGACCTCGAACACCGGGGAGCTGTTTTTT,CASRYRTSNTGELFF
TRBD1,TRBV2,NA,TRBJ1-1,TGTGCCAGCAGTGCTGGGACAGGGGGCGCATTGAACACTGAAGCTTTCTTT,CASSAGTGGALNTEAFF
NA,TRBV9,NA,TRBJ1-2,TGTGCCAGCAGCGTAGGGTACAGGGCTAACTATGGCTACACCTTC,CASSVGYRANYGYTF
TRBD1,TRBV19,NA,TRBJ1-5,TGTGCCAGTATTCCCGGGACAGATAGCAATCAGCCCCAGCATTTT,CASIPGTDSNQPQHF
NA,TRBV29-1,NA,TRBJ1-2,TGCAGCGTTCTCAGGCGAAACTATGGCTACACCTTC,CSVLRRNYGYTF
NA,TRBV2,NA,TRBJ1-3,TGTGCCAGCAGAACCGGGACTGGAAACACCATATATTTT,CASRTGTGNTIYF
NA,TRBV13,NA,TRBJ2-7,TGTGCCAGCAGAGTCCGGGGTGGGTACGAGCAGTACTTC,CASRVRGGYEQYF
NA,TRBV6-5,NA,TRBJ1-2,TGTGCCAGCAGTATTGCGGATTTCTATGGCTACACCTTC,CASSIADFYGYTF
TRBD1,TRBV6-2/TRBV6-3,NA,TRBJ1-1,TGTGCCAGCAGCCGCACAGGGGATGAAGCTTTCTTT,CASSRTGDEAFF
NA,TRBV5-1,NA,TRBJ1-5,TGCGCCAGCAGCTTGGATGCAGGGGATCAGCCCCAGCATTTT,CASSLDAGDQPQHF
NA,TRBV6-5,NA,TRBJ1-2,TGTGCCAGCAGTCCAACTAACTATGGCTACACCTTC,CASSPTNYGYTF
TRBD1,TRBV9,few,TRBJ2-1,TGTGCCAGCAGAGAGACAGGGGAAGAAGGTGAGCAGTTCTTC,CASRETGEEGEQFF
NA,TRBV11-2,NA,TRBJ2-7,TGTGCCAGCAGCTGGGGCCGTGGCCCCTACGAGCAGTACTTC,CASSWGRGPYEQYF
TRBD1,TRBV7-9,NA,TRBJ2-2,TGTGCCAGCAGCGTATACCGGGACAGGGGAGCCGGGGAGCTGTTTTTT,CASSVYRDRGAGELFF
NA,TRBV27,few,TRBJ2-7,TGTGCCAGCAGTTTATCGGCCAGGGCCTACGAGCAGTACTTC,CASSLSARAYEQYF
TRBD1,TRBV6-5,NA,TRBJ2-2,TGTGCCAGCAGTATACAGGGGGCAAGCACCGGGGAGCTGTTTTTT,CASSIQGASTGELFF
NA,TRBV18,few,TRBJ1-1,TGTGCCAGCTCATTGACAGACGCTAAACCTGAAGCTTTCTTT,CASSLTDAKPEAFF
NA,TRBV11-2,once,TRBJ2-3,TGTGCCAGCAGCTTAGGGGAGACAGATACGCAGTATTTT,CASSLGETDTQYF
NA,TRBV4-1,NA,TRBJ1-4,TGCGCCAGCAGCCAAGACCGGGGGGCATCTGAAAAACTGTTTTTT,CASSQDRGASEKLFF